A single sample gave rise to the 23 T cell receptor beta chains below, sequenced in a study of regulatory T cells in long-lasting Graves disease (dated by TCRdb to about 2021). The sample's time point label, decoded: newly diagnosed GD, antithyroid drugs for less than 3 months. For both TCR sequencing and RNA sequencing, RNA was extracted from PBMCs using TRIzol. Libraries were built with multiplex PCR. The sequencer listed for this sample is Illumina HiSeq 4000. iRepertoire HTBI primers and Arm-PCR amplification of CDR3 regions were used to construct TCR beta libraries. In-frame beta chains were kept once TCRdb had trimmed the public reads at Q25 with fastp and called clones with MiXCR. One record per CDR3 amino acid sequence lists the most common genes and DNA. In all, the sample holds 200,000 to 250,000 distinct CDR3 sequences, and around 20% of those were seen once. The ten largest clones represent around 20% of the sample.

The sequencing here drew on peripheral blood mononuclear cells (PBMCs), taken at new diagnosis, from a patient treated with antithyroid drugs. These receptors all stem from a female donor with Graves disease.

There are many counts of this clonotype. This may be a read error: a much more frequent sequence differs by one nucleotide. The chain links TRBV24-1 to TRBJ1-1; TRBD1 aligns across 7 bases. V shed 0 bases and J 6 bases; nucleotides not matched to a gene: 6. CDR1 is KGHDR and CDR2 is SFDVKD in the germline V gene. The CDR3 is 15 residues long. CDR3: CATSDLPGGHAEAFF. The DNA of the CDR3 is TGTGCCACCAGTGATTTGCCAGGGGGGCACGCTGAAGCTTTCTTT.

The chain employs TRBV25-1 and TRBJ2-2, with 11 nucleotides matching TRBD2. The CDR3 sequence is 16 residues long. Losses at the gene ends were 4 bases for V and 5 bases for J; bases not matched to a gene: 6. Germline CDR1 is MGHDK and CDR2 is SYGVNS. CDR3 bases: TGTGCCAGCAGTGTTAGCGGGAGGGCCCGGACCGGGGAGCTGTTTTTT. Its protein product is CASSVSGRARTGELFF.

This clonotype was recorded many times. The rearrangement links TRBV10-2 to TRBJ2-7, with 10 bases matching TRBD2. V trimming: 2 bases; J trimming: 4 bases; junction bases outside the gene matches: 8. This CDR3 is built from 16 residues. Germline V gives CDR1 WSHSY, CDR2 SAAADI. The CDR3 region has the DNA TGCGCCAGCAGTGAGACCTCTAGCGGGAGTCGGTACGAGCAGTACTTC. Encoded protein: CASSETSSGSRYEQYF.

This clonotype was recorded at least ten times. The chain joins TRBV12-3 or TRBV12-4 to TRBJ2-7, with 9 bases matching TRBD1. V was clipped by 4 bases and J by 2 bases; unmatched bases: 3. This CDR3 is built from 14 residues. The CDR3 region is CASSSGTGPYEQYF. CDR3 sequence (DNA): TGTGCCAGCAGTTCCGGGACAGGGCCCTACGAGCAGTACTTC.

The table lists this clonotype with many counts. V and J are TRBV9 and TRBJ1-1; perhaps TRBD1 as D (5 bases). The CDR3 totals 18 residues. Trimming pared 0 bases from V and 4 bases from J, leaving 22 bases between. Germline loops: CDR1 SGDLS, CDR2 YYNGEE. This CDR3 is CASSVEPGGRGFGTEAFF. The CDR3 DNA reads as TGTGCCAGCAGCGTAGAGCCGGGCGGACGGGGGTTCGGCACTGAAGCTTTCTTT.

At least ten counts were recorded for this clonotype. In nucleotides, the CDR3 is TGTGCCAGCAGCAGGGGACTCGCCTACGAGCAGTACTTC. It yields the protein CASSRGLAYEQYF. The J gene is TRBJ2-7, the V gene TRBV5-4; tentatively, D is TRBD2 (6 bases). CDR1 and CDR2 from the germline V gene are SGHNT and YYREEE (reference sequence). The CDR3 loop spans 13 amino acids. The ends were cut back, 4 bases at V and 2 bases at J, with 10 bases in the middle.

This clonotype was seen many times. CDR3 amino acids: CASSYSGGVRAPLHF. The CDR3 DNA sequence: TGTGCCAGCAGTTACTCGGGGGGGGTTAGGGCACCCCTCCACTTT. The chain carries TRBV6-5 and TRBJ1-6, with D maybe TRBD1 (5 bases). Germline CDR1 and CDR2: MNHEY and SVGAGI. Trimming took off 0 bases at V and 11 bases at J, with 14 bases between the two ends. CDR3 length equals 15 residues.

This clonotype occurred a few times. Given a much more abundant clone one base away, this may be a read error. It is likely a read error, because the conserved phenylalanine at the end of the CDR3 is missing. V gene TRBV11-3 combines with J gene TRBJ2-7, with 7 positions matching TRBD1. Germline loops: CDR1 SGHNT, CDR2 YENEEA. The CDR3 is made up of 15 amino acids. V dropped 1 base and J dropped 0; count of bases not matched to a gene: 3. This CDR3 reads CASSLGSGGSYEQYS. CDR3 coding DNA: TGTGCCAGCAGCTTAGGGTCAGGGGGCTCCTACGAGCAGTACTCC.

This clonotype has a count of ten or more. The rearrangement uses TRBV11-3 and TRBJ1-4, with TRBD1 as a possible D gene (6 bases). Germline-derived CDR1 and CDR2 are SGHNT and YENEEA. V lost 5 bases and J 5 bases, leaving 15 bases between the germline ends. The CDR3 has 15 amino acids. In nucleotides, the CDR3 is TGTGCCAGCAGCCCGCGGACAGTGAGGAATGAAAAACTGTTTTTT. Amino acid sequence: CASSPRTVRNEKLFF.

The count of this clonotype is one. CDR3 region: CAWGRDRGLRGVEAFF. The CDR3 DNA reads TGTGCCTGGGGGCGGGACAGGGGCTTGCGAGGGGTGGAAGCTTTCTTT. The V and J genes are TRBV30 and TRBJ1-1; 10 bases line up with TRBD1. The V gene end was trimmed by 5 bases and the J gene end by 8 bases; junction bases not matched to a gene: 17. Germline V gene data show CDR1 as GTSNPN and CDR2 as SVGIG (reference sequence). The CDR3 is 16 residues long.

The rearrangement joins TRBV9 to TRBJ2-1, with TRBD2 matching 15 bases. Looked up from germline, CDR1 is SGDLS and CDR2 is YYNGEE. V dropped 0 bases and J dropped 7; count of bases not matched to a gene: 8. The CDR3 covers 18 residues. The CDR3 DNA is TGTGCCAGCAGCGTAGAGGGGACTAGCGGGAGGACCCGTAATGAGCAGTTCTTC. Translation gives CASSVEGTSGRTRNEQFF.

At least ten counts were recorded for this clonotype. V is TRBV20-1 and J is TRBJ1-1; no clear D gene. V was trimmed by 5 bases and J by 4 bases, leaving 11 bases between them. The germline V gene encodes CDR1 DFQATT and CDR2 SNEGSKA (reference sequence). The CDR3 runs to 12 residues. CDR3 sequence (DNA): TGCAGTGCTCCACGACCGTCCACTGAAGCTTTCTTT. It specifies CSAPRPSTEAFF.

This clonotype was recorded at least ten times. The chain uses TRBV9 and TRBJ2-5, with TRBD2 matching 7 bases. After removal of 0 bases from V and 4 bases from J, the junction contained 6 bases not matched to a gene. This CDR3 comprises 15 residues. Germline V gene sequence: CDR1 SGDLS, CDR2 YYNGEE. The CDR3 DNA sequence: TGTGCCAGCAGCGTAGAGTCTCGCGGGAGAGAGACCCAGTACTTC. It encodes CASSVESRGRETQYF.

This clonotype came up many times. The chain combines TRBV20-1 with TRBJ2-7; 15 positions agree with TRBD2. V shed 6 bases and J 5 bases; nucleotides not matched to a gene: 5. This CDR3 comprises 14 residues. Germline V gene sequence: CDR1 DFQATT, CDR2 SNEGSKA (reference sequence). Written as DNA, the CDR3 is TGCAGTGCGGATGGACTAGCGGGAGGGGACGAGCAGTACTTC. Translated: CSADGLAGGDEQYF.

This sequence joins TRBV27 and TRBJ1-1; no definite D call. The CDR3 consists of 11 residues. Germline V gene lookup returns CDR1 MNHEY and CDR2 SMNVEV (reference sequence). V was pared by 10 bases and J by 4 bases, with 10 bases between. CDR3 nucleotide sequence: TGTGCCATCATCTTTGGCACTGAAGCTTTCTTT. Encoded protein: CAIIFGTEAFF.

The chain couples TRBV2 to TRBJ1-5; weak D call: TRBD1 (6 bases). The CDR3 sequence is 14 residues long. The V gene's germline CDR1 is SNHLY and CDR2 FYNNEI. V lost 6 bases to trimming and J lost 4 bases, with 13 bases between them. The CDR3 DNA reads as TGTGCCAGCAGGTCTGTACAGGGAAATCAGCCCCAGCATTTT. This sequence encodes CASRSVQGNQPQHF. The full variable domain, in which reference TRBV2 and TRBJ1-5 provide the parts outside the CDR3, is EPEVTQTPSHQVTQMGQEVILRCVPISNHLYFYWYRQILGQKVEFLVSFYNNEISEKSEIFDDQFSVERPDGSNFTLKIRSTKLEDSAMYFCASRSVQGNQPQHFGDGTRLSIL.

Comment on this clonotype: A far larger clone is a single base away, which makes a read error likely. The V call is TRBV7-9, the J call TRBJ1-4, with D maybe TRBD1 (6 bases). The CDR3 is 17 amino acids. Germline CDR1 and CDR2: SEHNR and FQNEAQ (reference sequence). The CDR3 loop reads CASSAWGPPATNEKVFF. As DNA, the CDR3 is TGTGCCAGCAGCGCCTGGGGGCCCCCAGCAACTAATGAAAAAGTGTTTTTT.

This clonotype was observed many times. V gene TRBV2 combines with J gene TRBJ2-1; 8 nucleotides agree with TRBD2. V lost 6 bases to trimming and J lost 5 bases; unmatched junction nucleotides: 12. CDR1 and CDR2 (germline): SNHLY, FYNNEI. This CDR3 spans 16 amino acids. The CDR3 bases are TGTGCCAGCAGCGATTGGGGGGGACTAGGGGACAATGAGCAGTTCTTC. Protein: CASSDWGGLGDNEQFF. Full variable domain (missing parts from reference TRBV2 and TRBJ2-1): EPEVTQTPSHQVTQMGQEVILRCVPISNHLYFYWYRQILGQKVEFLVSFYNNEISEKSEIFDDQFSVERPDGSNFTLKIRSTKLEDSAMYFCASSDWGGLGDNEQFFGPGTRLTVL.

This clonotype came up many times. CDR3 protein: CASSPLAEYTDTQYF. The DNA for the CDR3 is TGTGCCAGCAGCCCCTTAGCGGAATACACAGATACGCAGTATTTT. The V call is TRBV14, the J call TRBJ2-3, with D possibly TRBD2 on 6 matching bases. Germline V gene sequence: CDR1 SGHDN, CDR2 FVKESK. V gave up 4 bases and J gave up 2 bases, with 13 bases separating them. The CDR3 has 15 residues.

This clonotype appeared many times. V usage is TRBV11-3 and J usage is TRBJ1-1; TRBD1 agrees at 7 bases. There are 14 residues in the CDR3. Losses at the gene ends were 0 bases for V and 7 bases for J; bases not matched to a gene: 5. Germline-derived CDR1 and CDR2 are SGHNT and YENEEA. CDR3 DNA: TGTGCCAGCAGCTTAGATCAGGGACAGAATGAAGCTTTCTTT. This translates into CASSLDQGQNEAFF.

This clonotype was recorded many times. The J gene is TRBJ2-3, the V gene TRBV24-1, with 9 bases that match TRBD2. Germline lookup yields CDR1 KGHDR and CDR2 SFDVKD. V shed 3 bases and J 1 base; nucleotides not matched to a gene: 1. This CDR3 has 15 residues. Here the CDR3 DNA reads TGTGCCACCAGTGATCAGCGGGAGGGCACAGATACGCAGTATTTT. Residues: CATSDQREGTDTQYF.

As concerns this clonotype: The conserved closing phenylalanine or tryptophan is absent in this CDR3, likely reflecting a read error. The chain links TRBV7-2 to TRBJ1-5; D gene uncertain. The germline CDR1 and CDR2 sequences are SGHTA and FQGNSA. Trimming cost V 2 bases and J 2 bases, with 10 bases left between them. This CDR3 is 15 amino acids long. The CDR3 reads CASSLWSGGNQPQHL. The DNA for the CDR3 is TGTGCCAGCAGCTTATGGTCAGGAGGCAATCAGCCCCAGCATCTT.

The chain recombines TRBV28 with TRBJ2-3; 10 bases agree with TRBD2. The germline V gene has CDR1 MDHEN and CDR2 SYDVKM. V lost 4 bases and J lost 0; bases outside the gene matches: 22. CDR3 length: 22 residues. As DNA, the CDR3 is TGTGCCAGCAGTTCCCTATATACGACTAGCGGGCGACTGGTTGTTAGCACAGATACGCAGTATTTT. Amino acids: CASSSLYTTSGRLVVSTDTQYF.